Listed below are T cell receptor beta chains from one sample, sequenced in a study of CXCR3-negative and CXCR3-positive naive CD8 T cells. From its re-call of the 5' RACE reads, TCRdb lists each CDR3 protein once, without DNA. The repertoire table contains 120,000 to 150,000 distinct CDR3 sequences. Sequenced input: naive CXCR3+ CD8+ T cells from blood. The receptors were gathered from a human donor in good health. Some clones in this sample may be carry-over from other donors' samples. CDR3s include the opening cysteine and the closing phenylalanine or tryptophan.

j_gene	v_gene	CDR3aa
TRBJ1-1	TRBV19	CASTQGNTEAFF
TRBJ2-2	TRBV12-3/TRBV12-4	CASSFGGQREGRGSNTGELFF
TRBJ2-7	TRBV4-1	CASSHLMTSGASYEQYF
TRBJ2-5	TRBV4-2	CASSQDQSGGLEETQYF
TRBJ2-1	TRBV29-1	CSDQGVYNEQFF
TRBJ2-2	TRBV9	CASSVGGGRSGELFF
TRBJ2-1	TRBV7-9	CASSSEDRGPEQFF
TRBJ2-1	TRBV29-1	CSAPLGGNEQFF
TRBJ1-4	TRBV7-9	CASSPTQGPEKLFF
TRBJ2-3	TRBV7-7	CASSLEVAGTSTDTQYF
TRBJ1-1	TRBV5-1	CASSLARTTEAFF
TRBJ1-1	TRBV2	CANRAPTGGITEAFF
TRBJ2-3	TRBV5-1	CASSSYGQGATDTQYF
TRBJ2-1	TRBV28	CASSSRGFYNEQFF
TRBJ2-1	TRBV29-1	CSVEASGRLLGNEQFF
TRBJ1-5	TRBV4-2	CASSHPNQPQHF
TRBJ2-7	TRBV7-9	CASSPSETYEQYF
TRBJ2-2	TRBV6-4	CASSAESTGELFF
TRBJ2-7	TRBV4-1	CASSTHRDSFTYEQYF
TRBJ2-1	TRBV12-3/TRBV12-4	CASSGRGLEQFF
TRBJ2-7	TRBV5-1	CASSLWTASSVLYEQYF
TRBJ2-1	TRBV2	CASSEARNEQFF
TRBJ2-6	TRBV7-9	CASSLAPSSGANVLTF
TRBJ2-6	TRBV7-9	CASSSLGGGTYGANVLTF
TRBJ1-1	TRBV2	CASRTILPGTREQNAEAFF
TRBJ1-1	TRBV7-6	CASSPTIGPFEAFF
TRBJ1-1	TRBV9	CASTKGAPLGNTEAFF
TRBJ2-7	TRBV6-6	CASSPAGGTYEQYF
TRBJ2-4	TRBV7-8	CASSSTTTGGQYF
TRBJ2-7	TRBV7-6	CASSQGPGQGSYEQYF
TRBJ2-2	TRBV7-6	CASSFVPGGTGELFF
TRBJ2-2	TRBV12-3/TRBV12-4	CASSLPSGGLPPGELFF
TRBJ2-5	TRBV4-1	CASSHPSGGHLAQYF
TRBJ2-2	TRBV7-2	CASSLSGSEIGELFF
TRBJ2-5	TRBV28	CASSLGVVRSETQYF
TRBJ1-1	TRBV4-3	CASSEGEFGTEAFF
TRBJ1-1	TRBV29-1	CSVEDRIETEAFF
TRBJ2-3	TRBV12-3/TRBV12-4	CASSLGAGLTDTQYF
TRBJ1-5	TRBV25-1	CASSDVGNQPQHF
TRBJ2-7	TRBV5-1	CASSPLGDRAVYEQYF
TRBJ2-5	TRBV30	CASERGLTDQETQYF
TRBJ1-5	TRBV4-1	CASSPGGSSNQPQHF
TRBJ2-1	TRBV20-1	CSAKGLAGVNEQFF
TRBJ1-1	TRBV5-1	CASSLSEGSDTEAFF
TRBJ2-1	TRBV28	CASSSTYNEQFF
TRBJ2-5	TRBV5-6	CASSLVRGPVQETQYF
TRBJ2-3	TRBV2	CASSEADGSFFDTQYF
TRBJ2-1	TRBV6-2/TRBV6-3	CASSYPRTGYNEQFF
TRBJ1-1	TRBV5-1	CASSLWTEWGVGTEAFF
TRBJ2-7	TRBV7-8	CASSARQGLVSYEQYF
TRBJ1-2	TRBV9	CASSEDSSNYGYTF
TRBJ1-2	TRBV9	CASSVEGSEQENYGYTF
TRBJ2-1	TRBV9	CASSVVSGHEQFF
TRBJ2-3	TRBV7-2	CASSLLAGGTDTQYF